The clone carrying this T cell receptor (beta chain) was picked up a small number of times. What it binds is unknown. This entry comes from a study of beta chain features in type 1 diabetes. CD4+ naive, central memory, regulatory and stem cell-like memory cells were sorted via CD45RO/CCR7/CD25/CD127/CD95/CD27. Broader study findings: Sampled from patients, naive, central memory and Treg TCRB repertoires appeared more similar than those sampled from healthy donors.

With 0 bases removed from V and 0 bases from J, the gap between germline ends came to 15 bases. Germline assignment: CDR1 SGHNT and CDR2 YYREEE (reference sequence). CDR3 length: 18 residues. Isolated RNA was reverse transcribed in full, so expressed TCRB transcripts were sequenced. Read counts averaged roughly 4 million for samples of naive, central memory and regulatory T cells. Generated by immunoSEQ multiplex PCR, the TCRdb table keeps only in-frame clones and is missing some. Of roughly 300,000 clones in the sample, 11% to 15% are singletons; the top ten hold about 6.7%. This sequence was found in a man aged 30 to 45 in good health. This sequence joins TRBV5-4 and TRBJ2-2; the D gene could be TRBD1 or TRBD2 (5 bases each). Input material: central memory CD4+ T cells from blood. The CDR3 DNA reads as TGTGCCAGCAGCTTGGAGGTTGGGGGATTCGCGAACACCGGGGAGCTGTTTTTT. Its protein product is CASSLEVGGFANTGELFF.